The entry that follows covers one T cell receptor beta chain sequence. The data were obtained in a study of CD8 T cells in Susac syndrome. The CDR3 has 14 residues. CDR1 and CDR2 (germline): KGHSH, LQKENI. Trimming at V came to 2 bases and at J to 5 bases, leaving 2 bases not matched to a gene. RNA totalling roughly 0.45 to 1 ug underwent reverse transcription with random hexamers. A single record per CDR3 protein comes from TCRdb applying MiXCR to the immunoSEQ multiplex PCR reads. The top ten clones hold around 0.94% of a sample with 75,000 to 100,000 distinct CDR3 sequences, 90% to 95% of them seen once.

The TCR comes from a human donor with Susac syndrome. Sequenced input: CD8+ T cells from PBMCs. The chain has TRBV18 and TRBJ2-7; 11 bases fit TRBD1. The chain's CDR3 is CASSPGQGANEQYF. The CDR3 nucleotides are TGTGCCAGCTCACCAGGACAGGGGGCAAACGAGCAGTACTTC.